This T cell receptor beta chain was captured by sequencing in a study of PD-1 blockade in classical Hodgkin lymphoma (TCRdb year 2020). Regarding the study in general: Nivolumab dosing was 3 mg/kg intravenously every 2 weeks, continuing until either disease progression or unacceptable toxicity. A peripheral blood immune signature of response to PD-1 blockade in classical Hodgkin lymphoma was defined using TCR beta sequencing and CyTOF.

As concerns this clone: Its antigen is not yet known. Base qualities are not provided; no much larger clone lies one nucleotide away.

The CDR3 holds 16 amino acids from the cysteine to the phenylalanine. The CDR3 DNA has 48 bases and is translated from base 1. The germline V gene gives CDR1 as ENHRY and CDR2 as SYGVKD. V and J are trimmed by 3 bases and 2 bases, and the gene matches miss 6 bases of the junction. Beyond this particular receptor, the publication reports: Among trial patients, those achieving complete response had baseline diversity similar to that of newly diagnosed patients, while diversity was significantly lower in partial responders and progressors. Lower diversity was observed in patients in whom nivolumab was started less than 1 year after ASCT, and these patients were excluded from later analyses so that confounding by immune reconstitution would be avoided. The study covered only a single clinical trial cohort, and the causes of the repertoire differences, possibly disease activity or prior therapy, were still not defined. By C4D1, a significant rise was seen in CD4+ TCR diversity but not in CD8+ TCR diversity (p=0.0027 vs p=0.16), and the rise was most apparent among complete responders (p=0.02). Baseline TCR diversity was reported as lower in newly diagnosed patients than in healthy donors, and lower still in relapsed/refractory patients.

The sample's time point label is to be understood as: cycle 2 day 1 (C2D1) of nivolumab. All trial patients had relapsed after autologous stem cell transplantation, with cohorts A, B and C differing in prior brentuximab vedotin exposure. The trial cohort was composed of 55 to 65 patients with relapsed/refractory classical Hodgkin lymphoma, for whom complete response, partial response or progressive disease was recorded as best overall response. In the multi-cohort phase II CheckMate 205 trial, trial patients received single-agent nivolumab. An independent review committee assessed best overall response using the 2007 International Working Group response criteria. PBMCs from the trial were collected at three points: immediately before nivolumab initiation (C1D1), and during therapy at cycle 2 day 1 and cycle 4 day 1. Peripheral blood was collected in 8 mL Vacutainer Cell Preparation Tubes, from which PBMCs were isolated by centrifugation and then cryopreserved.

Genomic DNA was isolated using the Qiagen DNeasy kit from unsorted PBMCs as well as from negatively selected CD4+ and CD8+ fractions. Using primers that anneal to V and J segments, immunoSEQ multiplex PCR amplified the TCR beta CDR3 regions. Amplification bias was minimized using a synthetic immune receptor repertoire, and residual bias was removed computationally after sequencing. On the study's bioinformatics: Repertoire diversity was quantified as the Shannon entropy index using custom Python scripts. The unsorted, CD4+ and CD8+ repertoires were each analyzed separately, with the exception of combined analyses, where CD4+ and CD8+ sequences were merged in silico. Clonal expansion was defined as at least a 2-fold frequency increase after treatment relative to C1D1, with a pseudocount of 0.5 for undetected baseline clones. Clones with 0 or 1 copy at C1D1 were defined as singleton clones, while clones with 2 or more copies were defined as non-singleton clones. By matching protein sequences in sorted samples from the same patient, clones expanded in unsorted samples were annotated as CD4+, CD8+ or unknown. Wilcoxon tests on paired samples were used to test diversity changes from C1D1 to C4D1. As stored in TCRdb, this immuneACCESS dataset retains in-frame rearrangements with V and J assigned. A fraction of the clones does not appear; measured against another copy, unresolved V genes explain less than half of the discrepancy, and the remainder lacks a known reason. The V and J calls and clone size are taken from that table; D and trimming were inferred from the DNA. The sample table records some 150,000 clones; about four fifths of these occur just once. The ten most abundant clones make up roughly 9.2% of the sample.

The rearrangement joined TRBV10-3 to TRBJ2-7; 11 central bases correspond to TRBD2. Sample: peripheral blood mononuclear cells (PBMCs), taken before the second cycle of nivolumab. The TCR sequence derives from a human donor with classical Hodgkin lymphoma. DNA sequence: TGTGCCATCAGTGACTCCAGACTAGCGGGGCCCTACGAGCAGTACTTC. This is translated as CAISDSRLAGPYEQYF.